The next 8 T cell receptor beta chains were all read from a single sample in a study of immune heterogeneity within non-small cell lung tumors. TCR beta CDR3 was amplified by multiplex PCR, first round 10 cycles, 32 V and 13 J primers. TCRdb called the multiplex PCR reads again in MiXCR, with one record for every CDR3 protein. The sample gives about 2,900 distinct CDR3 sequences, around two fifths of which show up once; about a fifth is in the top ten. TCRs were amplified from 600 ng gDNA of bulk tumor per sample. Taken during surgery, several biopsies per primary tumor were spaced as far apart as possible within the tumor mass. It was patients with untreated, newly diagnosed non-small cell lung cancer who underwent curative surgery. Sequencing was done on a sample of lung tumor tissue. These receptors were obtained from a woman in her 50s with non-small cell lung cancer.

This clonotype was detected a few times. J is TRBJ1-3 and V is TRBV5-4; no clear D gene. This CDR3 spans 17 amino acids. Germline CDR1 is SGHNT and CDR2 is YYREEE (reference sequence). Trimming left V 3 bases short and J 0 bases short, with 16 bases between. DNA of the CDR3: TGTGCCAGCAGCTCCGGCACGAAACGTAACTCTGGAAACACCATATATTTT. Residues: CASSSGTKRNSGNTIYF.

This sequence joins TRBV20-1 and TRBJ2-2; 9 bases agree with TRBD1. Germline V lookup: CDR1 DFQATT, CDR2 SNEGSKA (reference sequence). The CDR3 is made up of 14 amino acids. V lost 6 bases, J lost 1 base, and 3 bases stayed unmatched. CDR3 region: CSASGQGNTGELFF. For the CDR3, the DNA is TGCAGTGCCTCGGGACAGGGGAACACCGGGGAGCTGTTTTTT.

Sample share makes this clonotype medium-sized. V usage is TRBV7-8 and J usage is TRBJ2-3; D gene unclear. Germline CDR1 SGHVS, CDR2 FQNEAQ. V lost 0 bases, J lost 4 bases, and 5 bases lay in between. The CDR3 covers 13 residues. The CDR3 loop is CASSLAAADTQYF. The DNA for the CDR3 is TGTGCCAGCAGCTTAGCGGCGGCAGATACGCAGTATTTT.

This sequence joins TRBV6-5 and TRBJ1-2; tentative D call: TRBD1 (6 bases). The CDR3 sequence is 13 residues long. V lost 2 bases and J 8 bases, leaving 12 bases between the germline ends. CDR1 and CDR2 from the germline V gene are MNHEY and SVGAGI. CDR3 in amino acids: CASSYGGGGGYTF. In DNA form, the CDR3 reads TGTGCCAGCAGTTACGGAGGGGGAGGGGGCTACACCTTC.

By share, this clonotype ranks as medium-sized. This rearrangement joins TRBV27 to TRBJ2-7; 8 bases fit TRBD2. Per the germline V gene, CDR1 is MNHEY and CDR2 is SMNVEV (reference sequence). V dropped 6 bases and J dropped 6; count of bases not matched to a gene: 7. CDR3 length: 13 residues. CDR3 DNA: TGTGCCAGCAGGGTTAGCGGGGAGGGCGAGCAGTACTTC. It yields the protein CASRVSGEGEQYF.

This clonotype qualifies as medium-sized. This chain joins TRBV27 and TRBJ1-2; D call uncertain. This CDR3 comprises 12 residues. Germline V lookup: CDR1 MNHEY, CDR2 SMNVEV (reference sequence). Trimming cost V 6 bases and J 1 base, with 6 bases left between them. The CDR3 DNA is TGTGCCAGCAGAGGGCTTAACTATGGCTACACCTTC. Its translation is CASRGLNYGYTF.

By sample fraction, this clonotype is medium-sized (0.01 to 0.1%). The genes are TRBV27 and TRBJ1-5, with D uncertain. V was clipped by 2 bases and J by 7 bases, with 9 bases between them. CDR3 length: 13 amino acids. Germline lookup yields CDR1 MNHEY and CDR2 SMNVEV (reference sequence). The CDR3 nucleotides are TGTGCCAGCAGTTTACAGAGGATACAGCCCCAGCATTTT. Protein product: CASSLQRIQPQHF.

V is TRBV6-2 or TRBV6-3 and J is TRBJ1-5; TRBD1 might be the D (6 bases). The V end was cut by 7 bases, the J end by 6 bases, with 13 bases between. The CDR3 runs to 13 residues. Per the germline V gene, CDR1 is MNHEY and CDR2 is SVGEGT. The CDR3 nucleotides read TGTGCCAGCACGGCAGGGGACGTTCAGCCCCAGCATTTT. Translated: CASTAGDVQPQHF.